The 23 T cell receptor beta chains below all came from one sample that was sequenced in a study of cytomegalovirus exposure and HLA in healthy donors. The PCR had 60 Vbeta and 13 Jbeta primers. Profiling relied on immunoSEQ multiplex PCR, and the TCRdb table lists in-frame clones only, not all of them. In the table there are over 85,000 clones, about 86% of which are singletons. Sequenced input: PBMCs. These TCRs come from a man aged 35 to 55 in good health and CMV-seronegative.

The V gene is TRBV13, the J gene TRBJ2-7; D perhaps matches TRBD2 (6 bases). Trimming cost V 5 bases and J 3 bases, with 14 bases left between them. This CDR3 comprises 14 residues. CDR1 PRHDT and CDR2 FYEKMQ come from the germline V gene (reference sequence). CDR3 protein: CASSPRGDFYEQYF. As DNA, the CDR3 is TGTGCCAGCAGCCCACGAGGGGACTTCTACGAGCAGTACTTC.

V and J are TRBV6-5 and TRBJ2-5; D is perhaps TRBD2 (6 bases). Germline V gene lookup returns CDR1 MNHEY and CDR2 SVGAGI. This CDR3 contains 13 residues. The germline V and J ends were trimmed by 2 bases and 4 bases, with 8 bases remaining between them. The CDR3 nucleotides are TGTGCCAGCAGTTACGACGGGGGAGAGACCCAGTACTTC. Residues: CASSYDGGETQYF.

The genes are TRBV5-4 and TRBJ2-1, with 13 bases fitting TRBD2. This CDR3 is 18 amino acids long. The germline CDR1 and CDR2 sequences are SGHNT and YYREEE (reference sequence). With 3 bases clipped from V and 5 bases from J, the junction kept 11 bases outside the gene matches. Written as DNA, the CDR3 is TGTGCCAGCAGCTATGGACTAGCGGGGGCTCAAGCCAACAATGAGCAGTTCTTC. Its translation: CASSYGLAGAQANNEQFF. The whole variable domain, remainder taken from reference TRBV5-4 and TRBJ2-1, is ETGVTQSPTHLIKTRGQQVTLRCSSQSGHNTVSWYQQALGQGPQFIFQYYREEENGRGNFPPRFSGLQFPNYSSELNVNALELDDSALYLCASSYGLAGAQANNEQFFGPGTRLTVL.

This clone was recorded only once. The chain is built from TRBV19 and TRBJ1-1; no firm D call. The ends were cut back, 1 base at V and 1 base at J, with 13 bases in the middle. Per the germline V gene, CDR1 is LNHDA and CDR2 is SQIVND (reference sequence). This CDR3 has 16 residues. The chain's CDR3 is CASSIVATSWNTEAFF. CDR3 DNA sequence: TGTGCCAGTAGTATAGTAGCGACAAGCTGGAACACTGAAGCTTTCTTT.

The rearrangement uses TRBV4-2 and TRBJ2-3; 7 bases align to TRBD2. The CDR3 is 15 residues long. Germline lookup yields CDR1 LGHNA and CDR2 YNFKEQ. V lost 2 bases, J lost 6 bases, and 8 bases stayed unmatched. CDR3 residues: CASSQRGEVKDTQYF. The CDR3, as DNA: TGTGCCAGCAGCCAACGGGGGGAGGTAAAGGATACGCAGTATTTT.

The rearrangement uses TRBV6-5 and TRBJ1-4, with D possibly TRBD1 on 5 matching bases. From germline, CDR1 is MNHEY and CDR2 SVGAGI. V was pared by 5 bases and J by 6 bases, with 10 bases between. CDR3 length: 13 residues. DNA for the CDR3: TGTGCCAGCAGTCGCGGGGCGGATGAAAAACTGTTTTTT. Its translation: CASSRGADEKLFF.

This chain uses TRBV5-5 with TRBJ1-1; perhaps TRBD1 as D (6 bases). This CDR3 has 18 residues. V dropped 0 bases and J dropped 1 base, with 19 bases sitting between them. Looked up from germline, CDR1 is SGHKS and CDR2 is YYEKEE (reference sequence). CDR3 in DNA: TGTGCCAGCAGCTTGGTACCACCAGGGGCAGGGGCGAACACTGAAGCTTTCTTT. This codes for CASSLVPPGAGANTEAFF.

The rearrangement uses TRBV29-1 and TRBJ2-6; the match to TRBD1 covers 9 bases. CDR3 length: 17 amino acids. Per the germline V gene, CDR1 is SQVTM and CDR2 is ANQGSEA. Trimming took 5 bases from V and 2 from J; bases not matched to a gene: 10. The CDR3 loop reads CSVTGGPRGTGANVLTF. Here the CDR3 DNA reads TGCAGCGTTACAGGGGGCCCCCGAGGAACTGGGGCCAACGTCCTGACTTTC.

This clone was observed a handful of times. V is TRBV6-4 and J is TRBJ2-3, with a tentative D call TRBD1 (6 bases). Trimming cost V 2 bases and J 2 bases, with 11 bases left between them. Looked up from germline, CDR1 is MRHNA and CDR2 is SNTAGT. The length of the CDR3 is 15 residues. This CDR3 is CASSDGRGPTDTQYF. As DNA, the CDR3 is TGTGCCAGCAGTGACGGCAGGGGACCCACAGATACGCAGTATTTT.

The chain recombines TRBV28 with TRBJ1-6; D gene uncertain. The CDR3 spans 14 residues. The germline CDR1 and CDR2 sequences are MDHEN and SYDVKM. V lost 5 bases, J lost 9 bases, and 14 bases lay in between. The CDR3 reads CASSRLGEGSPLHF. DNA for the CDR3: TGTGCCAGCAGTCGGCTCGGCGAGGGTTCACCCCTCCACTTT.

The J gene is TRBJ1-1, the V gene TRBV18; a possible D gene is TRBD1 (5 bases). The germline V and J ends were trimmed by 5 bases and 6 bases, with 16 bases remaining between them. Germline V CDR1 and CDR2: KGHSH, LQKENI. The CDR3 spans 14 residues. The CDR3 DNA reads TGTGCCAGCTCATCGGACAATGCCAAATCTGAAGCTTTCTTT. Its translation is CASSSDNAKSEAFF.

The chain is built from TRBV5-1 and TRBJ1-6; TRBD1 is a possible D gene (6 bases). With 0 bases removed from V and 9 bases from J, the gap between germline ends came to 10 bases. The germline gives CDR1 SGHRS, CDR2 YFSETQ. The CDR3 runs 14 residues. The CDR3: CASSLGDKSSPLHF. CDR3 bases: TGCGCCAGCAGCTTGGGGGACAAATCTTCACCCCTCCACTTT.

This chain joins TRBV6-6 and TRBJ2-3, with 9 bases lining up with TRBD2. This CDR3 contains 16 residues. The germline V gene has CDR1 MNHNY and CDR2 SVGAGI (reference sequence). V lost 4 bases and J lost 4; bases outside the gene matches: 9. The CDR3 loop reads CASSFSGGGAPDTQYF. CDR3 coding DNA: TGTGCCAGCAGTTTTTCGGGCGGGGGGGCCCCAGATACGCAGTATTTT.

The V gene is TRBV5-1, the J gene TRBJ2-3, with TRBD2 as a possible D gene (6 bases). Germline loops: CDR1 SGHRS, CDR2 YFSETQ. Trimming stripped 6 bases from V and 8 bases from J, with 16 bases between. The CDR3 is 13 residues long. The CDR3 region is CASIAPMGGTQYF. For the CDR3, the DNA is TGCGCCAGCATTGCCCCAATGGGAGGTACGCAGTATTTT.

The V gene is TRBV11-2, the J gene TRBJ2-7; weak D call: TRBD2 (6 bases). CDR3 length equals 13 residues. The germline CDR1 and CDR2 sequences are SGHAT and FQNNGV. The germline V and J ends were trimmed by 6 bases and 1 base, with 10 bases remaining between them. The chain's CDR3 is CASRLSGSYEQYF. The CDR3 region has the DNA TGTGCCAGCAGACTTAGCGGTTCCTACGAGCAGTACTTC.

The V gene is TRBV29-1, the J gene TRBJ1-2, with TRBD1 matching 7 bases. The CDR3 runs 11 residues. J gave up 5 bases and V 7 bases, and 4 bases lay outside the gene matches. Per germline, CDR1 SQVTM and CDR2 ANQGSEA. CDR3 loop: CSARQGYGYTF. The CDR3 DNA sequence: TGCAGCGCACGACAGGGATATGGCTACACCTTC.

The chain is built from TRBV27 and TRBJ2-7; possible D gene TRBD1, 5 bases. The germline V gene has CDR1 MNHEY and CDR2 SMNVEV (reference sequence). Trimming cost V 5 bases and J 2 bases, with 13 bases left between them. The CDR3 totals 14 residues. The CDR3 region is CASSPRTTTYEQYF. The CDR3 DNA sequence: TGTGCCAGCAGTCCGAGGACAACTACCTACGAGCAGTACTTC.

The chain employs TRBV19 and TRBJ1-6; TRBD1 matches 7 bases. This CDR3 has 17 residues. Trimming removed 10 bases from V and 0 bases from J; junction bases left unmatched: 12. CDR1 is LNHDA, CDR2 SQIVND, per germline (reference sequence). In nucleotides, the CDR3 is TGTGCCACTAAAGGGGGCCTGGGGAGCTCCTATAATTCACCCCTCCACTTT. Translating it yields CATKGGLGSSYNSPLHF.

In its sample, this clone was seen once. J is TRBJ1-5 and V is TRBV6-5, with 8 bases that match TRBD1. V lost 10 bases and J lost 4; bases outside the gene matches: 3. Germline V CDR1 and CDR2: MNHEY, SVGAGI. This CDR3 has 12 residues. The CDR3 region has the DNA TGTGCCACCGGGACAGGTAATCAGCCCCAGCATTTT. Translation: CATGTGNQPQHF.

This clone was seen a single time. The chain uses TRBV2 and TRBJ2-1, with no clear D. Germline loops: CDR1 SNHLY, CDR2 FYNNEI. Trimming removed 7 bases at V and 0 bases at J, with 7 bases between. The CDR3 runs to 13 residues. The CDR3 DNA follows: TGTGCCAGCATGAGTAGCTCCTACAATGAGCAGTTCTTC. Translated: CASMSSSYNEQFF.

CDR3 sequence (DNA): TGCGCCAGCAGCCAAGGTAGAGTCTACGAGCAGTACTTC. This encodes CASSQGRVYEQYF. This chain uses TRBV4-1 with TRBJ2-7; D is undetermined. The CDR3 is 13 amino acids. CDR1 and CDR2 (germline): MGHRA, YSYEKL. V was clipped by 1 base and J by 3 bases, with 7 bases between them.

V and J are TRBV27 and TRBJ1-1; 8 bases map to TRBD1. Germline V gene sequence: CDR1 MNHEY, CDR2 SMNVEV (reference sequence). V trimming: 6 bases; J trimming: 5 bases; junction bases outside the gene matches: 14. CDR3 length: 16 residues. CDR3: CASRSTGGVEGTEAFF. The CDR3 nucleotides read TGTGCCAGCAGATCCACAGGGGGGGTCGAGGGGACTGAAGCTTTCTTT.

CDR3 in DNA: TGCGCCAGCAGCCAAGAAGCACAGATATCCGGTGGCTACACCTTC. This encodes CASSQEAQISGGYTF. The V call is TRBV4-3, the J call TRBJ1-2; D not certain. Germline-derived CDR1 and CDR2 are LGHNA and YSLEER. V lost 0 bases and J lost 7, with 15 bases in between. The length of the CDR3 is 15 residues.